The 20 T cell receptor beta chains below all came from one sample that was sequenced in a study of CD8 T cells in ankylosing spondylitis. TCRdb recomputed calls from the 5' RACE reads with MiXCR, one row per CDR3 protein. The sample records approximately 350,000 distinct CDR3 sequences, approximately 22% being singletons. The sample consisted of blood, either unsorted or a sorted T cell fraction (not recorded which). These receptors originate from a male donor with ankylosing spondylitis or in good health (not recorded which).

This chain uses TRBV3-1 with TRBJ2-3, with TRBD2 matching over 11 bases. Looked up from germline, CDR1 is LGHDT and CDR2 is YNNKEL (reference sequence). There are 19 residues in the CDR3. V trimming: 0 bases; J trimming: 4 bases; junction bases outside the gene matches: 12. The CDR3 spells CASSQETGSSGGFADTQYF. As DNA, the CDR3 is TGTGCCAGCAGCCAAGAAACCGGGTCTAGCGGGGGGTTTGCAGATACGCAGTATTTT.

The chain uses TRBV4-2 and TRBJ2-5, with D possibly being TRBD2 (7 bases). Trimming removed 0 bases at V and 5 bases at J, with 16 bases between. CDR3 size: 16 residues. The germline CDR1 and CDR2 sequences are LGHNA and YNFKEQ. The CDR3 coding sequence is TGTGCCAGCAGCCAAGAATGGGGGGGCGGTTCGGAGACCCAGTACTTC. This sequence encodes CASSQEWGGGSETQYF.

J is TRBJ2-1 and V is TRBV20-1, with a weak D call TRBD2 (5 bases). CDR1 and CDR2 (germline): DFQATT, SNEGSKA (reference sequence). This CDR3 is built from 15 residues. Trimming took 3 bases from V and 3 from J, leaving 15 bases between them. CDR3: CSARSWESFYNEQFF. CDR3 DNA sequence: TGCAGTGCTAGGAGTTGGGAGAGCTTCTACAATGAGCAGTTCTTC.

This clonotype was observed a handful of times. V is TRBV18 and J is TRBJ2-7; 9 nucleotides agree with TRBD1. CDR1 is KGHSH and CDR2 is LQKENI in the germline V gene. V trimming: 2 bases; J trimming: 5 bases; junction bases outside the gene matches: 10. The CDR3 runs 16 residues. Here the CDR3 reads CASSPVFGTGLNEQYF. DNA of the CDR3: TGTGCCAGCTCACCAGTATTTGGGACAGGGTTAAACGAGCAGTACTTC.

The CDR3 DNA reads as TGTGCCAGCAGCTTAATGGCGGGGGGGAGCTACAATGAGCAGTTCTTC. Translation gives CASSLMAGGSYNEQFF. The chain is built from TRBV7-9 and TRBJ2-1; 9 nucleotides align to TRBD2. Germline V lookup: CDR1 SEHNR, CDR2 FQNEAQ (reference sequence). This CDR3 contains 16 residues. J lost 3 bases, V lost 2 bases, and 5 bases had no gene match.

This clonotype has more than one count but fewer than ten. V is TRBV12-3 or TRBV12-4 and J is TRBJ1-1; perhaps TRBD1 as D (6 bases). Trimming removed 3 bases at V and 6 bases at J, with 11 bases between. The CDR3 has 13 residues. CDR3 sequence: CASSLSGTPEAFF. In nucleotides, the CDR3 is TGTGCCAGCAGTTTGTCCGGGACACCTGAAGCTTTCTTT.

This clonotype was counted a few times. The chain has TRBV27 and TRBJ2-1, with D possibly being TRBD2 (5 bases). The CDR3 is made up of 16 amino acids. Looked up from germline, CDR1 is MNHEY and CDR2 is SMNVEV (reference sequence). Between the trimmed V and J ends, which lost 2 bases and 0 bases, there was a span of 11 bases. DNA of the CDR3: TGTGCCAGCAGTTTAGATGCGGGTAGCTCCTACAATGAGCAGTTCTTC. Translation gives CASSLDAGSSYNEQFF.

There are a few counts of this clonotype. The rearrangement links TRBV29-1 to TRBJ2-7; the match to TRBD1 covers 7 bases. The length of the CDR3 is 16 residues. The J segment lost 0 bases and the V segment lost 6 bases, leaving 14 bases of the junction unmatched. Looked up from germline, CDR1 is SQVTM and CDR2 is ANQGSEA. DNA for the CDR3: TGCAGCGTCCACCTACCGGACAGGACTTACTCCTACGAGCAGTACTTC. Its translation: CSVHLPDRTYSYEQYF.

The chain has TRBV10-3 and TRBJ2-1; 13 bases align to TRBD2. CDR3 size: 17 residues. With 2 bases clipped from V and 10 bases from J, the junction kept 11 bases outside the gene matches. CDR1 and CDR2 from the germline V gene are ENHRY and SYGVKD. The CDR3 spells CAISEGLAGAPGVEQFF. The DNA of the CDR3 is TGTGCCATCAGTGAGGGACTAGCGGGGGCACCGGGGGTGGAGCAGTTCTTC.

The chain is built from TRBV7-9 and TRBJ2-1; tentative D call: TRBD1 (6 bases). Germline CDR1 reads SEHNR; CDR2 reads FQNEAQ (reference sequence). Trimming took off 2 bases at V and 0 bases at J, with 8 bases between the two ends. This CDR3 has 15 amino acids. DNA for the CDR3: TGTGCCAGCAGCTTACAGGGGAGCTCCTACAATGAGCAGTTCTTC. This translates into CASSLQGSSYNEQFF.

This chain joins TRBV28 and TRBJ2-5; tentative D call: TRBD1 (6 bases). Deletions cut 0 bases from V and 2 bases from J, with 10 bases between. Germline V lookup: CDR1 MDHEN, CDR2 SYDVKM. The CDR3 consists of 15 residues. The CDR3 DNA follows: TGTGCCAGCAGTTTATGGGGGGCCTTACAAGAGACCCAGTACTTC. Translating it yields CASSLWGALQETQYF.

This clonotype was seen more than once but under ten times. The chain is built from TRBV7-9 and TRBJ1-1; TRBD1 might be the D (5 bases). V gave up 7 bases and J gave up 6 bases, with 18 bases separating them. This CDR3 has 14 amino acids. Germline V CDR1 and CDR2: SEHNR, FQNEAQ (reference sequence). The CDR3 sequence is CASTTGVVVAEAFF. CDR3 DNA sequence: TGTGCCAGCACCACGGGGGTGGTAGTGGCTGAAGCTTTCTTT.

This clonotype was recorded a few times. The chain is built from TRBV20-1 and TRBJ2-7, with TRBD1 identical over 8 bases. V gave up 1 base and J gave up 7 bases; unmatched junction bases: 6. In germline, CDR1 is DFQATT, CDR2 SNEGSKA (reference sequence). This CDR3 contains 13 residues. The CDR3 loop reads CSARGQGAGEQYF. As DNA, the CDR3 is TGCAGTGCTAGAGGTCAGGGGGCCGGGGAGCAGTACTTC.

This clonotype was observed a few times. One junction end disagrees with the germline gene, perhaps due to a read error. In DNA form, the CDR3 reads TGTGCCAGTGCAAGGGCCTCCAACGAGCAGTACTTC. This gives the protein CASARASNEQYF. This chain links TRBV2 with TRBJ2-7; D is ambiguous. The germline V gene encodes CDR1 SNHLY and CDR2 FYNNEI. CDR3 length: 12 amino acids.

This clonotype was counted only a few times. The V call is TRBV29-1, the J call TRBJ2-1, with D perhaps assigned TRBD1 or TRBD2 (6 bases each). The length of the CDR3 is 16 residues. The V end was cut by 4 bases, the J end by 3 bases, with 19 bases between. Germline V lookup: CDR1 SQVTM, CDR2 ANQGSEA. In nucleotides, the CDR3 is TGCAGCGTTGTCGAGGGGGACTCCTCCTTCTACAATGAGCAGTTCTTC. This codes for CSVVEGDSSFYNEQFF.

This clonotype was seen only a few times. This chain connects TRBV7-9 to TRBJ2-1, with unresolved D. Deletions cut 1 base from V and 7 bases from J, with 8 bases between. The CDR3 has 13 amino acids. Germline assignment: CDR1 SEHNR and CDR2 FQNEAQ (reference sequence). The CDR3 is CASSLEVSNEQFF. The CDR3, as DNA: TGTGCCAGCAGCTTAGAGGTTTCGAATGAGCAGTTCTTC. Combining the CDR3 with reference TRBV7-9 and TRBJ2-1 gives the whole variable domain DTGVSQNPRHKITKRGQNVTFRCDPISEHNRLYWYRQTLGQGPEFLTYFQNEAQLEKSRLLSDRFSAERPKGSFSTLEIQRTEQGDSAMYLCASSLEVSNEQFFGPGTRLTVL.

CDR3 in amino acids: CSAREEGTLYEQYF. For the CDR3, the DNA is TGCAGTGCTAGAGAGGAAGGGACCCTGTACGAGCAGTACTTC. This chain uses TRBV20-1 with TRBJ2-7, with D possibly called TRBD1 or TRBD2 (5 bases each). CDR1 is DFQATT and CDR2 is SNEGSKA in the germline V gene (reference sequence). The CDR3 length is 14 residues. Trimming cost V 0 bases and J 4 bases, with 13 bases left between them.

This clonotype was found once. V gene TRBV19 combines with J gene TRBJ2-7; D perhaps matches TRBD2 (5 bases). Germline V gene lookup returns CDR1 LNHDA and CDR2 SQIVND (reference sequence). The V end was cut by 4 bases, the J end by 3 bases, with 16 bases between. The CDR3 is made up of 15 amino acids. The CDR3 sequence: CASSTPSGNFYEQYF. As DNA, the CDR3 is TGTGCCAGTAGTACCCCAAGCGGCAATTTCTACGAGCAGTACTTC.

The chain combines TRBV7-8 with TRBJ2-1; D call uncertain. CDR1 and CDR2 from the germline V gene are SGHVS and FQNEAQ. Trimming took off 6 bases at V and 4 bases at J, with 16 bases between the two ends. CDR3 length: 15 residues. As DNA, the CDR3 is TGTGCCAGCAGTCTGCCGGTAGGAAGTTACAATGAGCAGTTCTTC. The encoded protein is CASSLPVGSYNEQFF.

The chain recombines TRBV29-1 with TRBJ2-2, with a weak D call TRBD2 (5 bases). Germline assignment: CDR1 SQVTM and CDR2 ANQGSEA. V was cut by 7 bases and J by 1 base, with 10 bases left in between. This CDR3 is built from 13 residues. The CDR3 DNA sequence: TGCAGCGCAATGGCGGGGAACACCGGGGAGCTGTTTTTT. Translated, it gives CSAMAGNTGELFF.